This TCR beta chain was captured by sequencing in a study of cytomegalovirus exposure and HLA in healthy donors. Study outcomes and limitations: One later analysis reportedly identified an Asian-associated ancestry cluster that showed fewer N-insertions than the approximately 700-donor mean. Sequencing likely produced, as an artifact, a cluster of highly shared sequence variants. Under in vitro conditions, three CMV-associated chains were confirmed as specific for CMV antigens.

In the PCR, 60 Vbeta and 13 Jbeta primers were used. This table comes from immunoSEQ multiplex PCR, and its TCRdb copy is limited to in-frame clones, with some not included. This table holds under 150,000 clones, 70% to 75% found once. Details on this clone: Its antigen is not known.

This CDR3 has 15 amino acids. Trimming cost V 0 bases and J 6 bases; bases outside gene matches: 6. Germline lookup yields CDR1 MNHEY and CDR2 SVGAGI. The sample was PBMCs. The receptor was isolated from a man aged 25 to 40 in good health and CMV-seronegative. The V call is TRBV6-5, the J call TRBJ2-3, with 7 positions matching TRBD2. CDR3 in DNA: TGTGCCAGCAGTTACTCGATTGGGGAGGGGGATACGCAGTATTTT. Its protein product is CASSYSIGEGDTQYF.